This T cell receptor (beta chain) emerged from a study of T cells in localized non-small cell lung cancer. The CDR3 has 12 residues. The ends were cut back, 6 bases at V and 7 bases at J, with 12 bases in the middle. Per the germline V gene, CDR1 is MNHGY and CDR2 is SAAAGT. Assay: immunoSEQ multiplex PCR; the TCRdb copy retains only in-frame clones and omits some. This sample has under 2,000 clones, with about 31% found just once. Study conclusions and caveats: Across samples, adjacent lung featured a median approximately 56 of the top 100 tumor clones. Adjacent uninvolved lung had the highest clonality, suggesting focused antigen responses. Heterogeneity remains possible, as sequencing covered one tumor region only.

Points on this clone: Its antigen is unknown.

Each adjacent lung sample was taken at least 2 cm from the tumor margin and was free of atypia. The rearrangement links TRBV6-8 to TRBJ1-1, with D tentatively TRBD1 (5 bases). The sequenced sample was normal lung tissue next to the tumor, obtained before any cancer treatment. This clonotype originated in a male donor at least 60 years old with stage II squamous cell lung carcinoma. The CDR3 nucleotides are TGTGCCAGCAGCTACAAGGGGCTTGAAGCTTTCTTT. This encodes CASSYKGLEAFF.